This TCR beta chain was captured in a study of graft-versus-host responses after intestinal transplantation. Study-level background: Every recipient underwent anti-thymocyte globulin induction, then tacrolimus and steroids for two to three years. General study findings and limits: Allograft clonal ratios (graft-versus-host to host-versus-graft) were high in patients who had graft-donor T cell macrochimerism. The marrow of recipients harbored GvH clones, and ileum or blood showed some of them first. Early after transplant, HvG clones declined as circulating GvH clones peaked.

Details on this clone: Antigen: not known.

The assay was immunoSEQ multiplex PCR, and TCRdb's table has in-frame clones only and misses some. The sample lists around 88,000 clones; approximately 89% were seen once. Germline CDR1 and CDR2: LNHDA and SQIVND (reference sequence). V dropped 7 bases and J dropped 3 bases, with 12 bases sitting between them. This CDR3 has 13 residues. The chain couples TRBV19 to TRBJ2-5; D unresolved. This clonotype originated in a human donor who was the organ donor for an intestinal transplant. The specimen comprised unstimulated CD8+ T cells sorted from spleen or lymph node cells, sampled before transplant. CDR3 sequence: CASKPDGKETQYF. The CDR3 DNA is TGTGCCAGTAAACCGGACGGAAAAGAGACCCAGTACTTC.